These 30 T cell receptor beta chains were all obtained from the same sample, sequenced in a study of somatic mutations in cytotoxic T cells in rheumatoid arthritis. Produced via immunoSEQ multiplex PCR; TCRdb's table is partial and in-frame only. The sample shows approximately 3,100 clones, around four fifths of them seen only once. The sample taken for sequencing was CD8+ T cells sorted from blood. Every receptor here comes from a woman in her 50s with rheumatoid arthritis.

The chain is built from TRBV7-2 and TRBJ2-5; a weak D match, TRBD2 (5 bases). Germline CDR1 reads SGHTA; CDR2 reads FQGNSA. This CDR3 contains 15 residues. The ends were cut back, 5 bases at V and 5 bases at J, with 18 bases in the middle. In DNA, the CDR3 is TGTGCCAGCAGCCCGACGGACGGACTCGGGGAGACCCAGTACTTC. Residues: CASSPTDGLGETQYF.

V usage is TRBV5-4 and J usage is TRBJ1-1; the D is unclear. V lost 5 bases to trimming and J lost 1 base, with 9 bases between them. Germline V lookup: CDR1 SGHNT, CDR2 YYREEE (reference sequence). The CDR3 runs to 13 residues. CDR3 nucleotides: TGTGCCAGCAGGTCGTCGGGGAACACTGAAGCTTTCTTT. Its protein product is CASRSSGNTEAFF.

This chain links TRBV15 with TRBJ2-3, with a possible D match to TRBD2 (5 bases). The CDR3 has 16 amino acids. V was trimmed by 3 bases and J by 0 bases, leaving 13 bases between them. Germline values: CDR1 LNHNV, CDR2 YYDKDF (reference sequence). The CDR3 here is CATSSLPGESTDTQYF. As DNA, the CDR3 is TGTGCCACCAGCAGCCTCCCCGGGGAGAGCACAGATACGCAGTATTTT.

The V gene is TRBV6-4, the J gene TRBJ2-3; the D gene is possibly TRBD1 (6 bases). CDR1 is MRHNA, CDR2 SNTAGT, per germline. Trimming took off 4 bases at V and 0 bases at J, with 11 bases between the two ends. The CDR3 consists of 15 residues. CDR3 DNA: TGTGCCAGCAGTGTTGGGACAACTAGCACAGATACGCAGTATTTT. Protein sequence: CASSVGTTSTDTQYF.

The rearrangement joins TRBV27 to TRBJ1-1; D is ambiguous. The CDR3 extends over 13 amino acids. Trimming pared 3 bases from V and 4 bases from J, leaving 9 bases between. In germline, CDR1 is MNHEY, CDR2 SMNVEV (reference sequence). The CDR3 protein is CASSFWRGTEAFF. In DNA form, the CDR3 reads TGTGCCAGCAGTTTCTGGAGAGGCACTGAAGCTTTCTTT.

This chain uses TRBV6-5 with TRBJ2-7; possible D gene TRBD2, 6 bases. Germline CDR1 MNHEY, CDR2 SVGAGI. Trimming cost V 5 bases and J 3 bases, with 14 bases left between them. The length of the CDR3 is 14 residues. The CDR3 DNA reads as TGTGCCAGCAGTCCCGTGGGGGGAGGCTACGAGCAGTACTTC. Translated, it gives CASSPVGGGYEQYF.

This clone was observed a handful of times. V is TRBV7-9 and J is TRBJ2-3, with 8 bases that match TRBD1. V was pared by 1 base and J by 4 bases, with 4 bases of the junction left unmatched. The CDR3 has 15 amino acids. Germline V gene lookup returns CDR1 SEHNR and CDR2 FQNEAQ (reference sequence). The CDR3: CASSLGTGFADTQYF. For the CDR3, the DNA is TGTGCCAGCAGCTTAGGGACAGGGTTTGCAGATACGCAGTATTTT. The variable domain in full, completed from reference TRBV7-9 and TRBJ2-3, reads DTGVSQNPRHKITKRGQNVTFRCDPISEHNRLYWYRQTLGQGPEFLTYFQNEAQLEKSRLLSDRFSAERPKGSFSTLEIQRTEQGDSAMYLCASSLGTGFADTQYFGPGTRLTVL.

The chain carries TRBV5-6 and TRBJ2-3, with a possible D match to TRBD2 (5 bases). The CDR3 spans 15 residues. The V end lost 7 bases, the J end lost 3 bases, and 18 bases lay between the germline ends. Germline-derived CDR1 and CDR2 are SGHDT and YYEEEE. CDR3 coding DNA: TGTGCCAGCCATCCAGCTTATGAGGGTACAGATACGCAGTATTTT. Encoded protein: CASHPAYEGTDTQYF.

The V call is TRBV27, the J call TRBJ1-2; D possibly corresponds to TRBD1 (6 bases). The CDR3 is 13 amino acids. The V end was cut by 7 bases, the J end by 6 bases, with 15 bases between. Germline CDR1 MNHEY, CDR2 SMNVEV (reference sequence). The CDR3, as DNA: TGTGCCAGCAAAGTCGGGGGGCCAGATGGCTACACCTTC. Its protein product is CASKVGGPDGYTF.

The rearrangement uses TRBV7-6 and TRBJ2-5; 9 nucleotides align to TRBD2. J gave up 4 bases and V 1 base, and 1 base lay outside the gene matches. The CDR3 consists of 14 residues. The germline CDR1 and CDR2 sequences are SGHVS and FNYEAQ. CDR3 sequence reads: CASSLGGRGETQYF. CDR3 in DNA: TGTGCCAGCAGCTTAGGCGGGAGGGGAGAGACCCAGTACTTC.

This clone was observed a few times. The rearrangement links TRBV6-5 to TRBJ2-3; 10 positions agree with TRBD1. Trimming cost V 2 bases and J 3 bases; bases outside gene matches: 5. The CDR3 loop spans 16 amino acids. CDR1 and CDR2 from the germline V gene are MNHEY and SVGAGI. The CDR3 sequence: CASSYSPGQGTDTQYF. Here the CDR3 DNA reads TGTGCCAGCAGTTACAGTCCGGGACAGGGGACAGATACGCAGTATTTT.

Comment on this clone: Other DNA variants within this sample encode the same CDR3. V usage is TRBV6-5 and J usage is TRBJ2-1; TRBD2 matches 13 bases. This CDR3 region has 15 residues. The germline V gene has CDR1 MNHEY and CDR2 SVGAGI. V dropped 2 bases and J dropped 10; count of bases not matched to a gene: 5. CDR3 amino acids: CASSYGTSGIREQFF. In DNA, the CDR3 is TGTGCCAGCAGTTACGGGACTAGCGGGATTCGCGAGCAGTTCTTC.

This clone was detected only a few times. The rearrangement joins TRBV9 to TRBJ2-1; 10 nucleotides line up with TRBD2. The CDR3 totals 14 residues. V was pared by 0 bases and J by 6 bases, with 0 bases of the junction left unmatched. The V gene's germline CDR1 is SGDLS and CDR2 YYNGEE. The CDR3 nucleotides read TGTGCCAGCAGCGTAGGGACTAGCGGCAATGAGCAGTTCTTC. Its protein product is CASSVGTSGNEQFF.

V usage is TRBV18 and J usage is TRBJ1-4; D remains ambiguous. CDR1 is KGHSH, CDR2 LQKENI, per germline. The germline V and J ends were trimmed by 6 bases and 4 bases, with 18 bases remaining between them. The CDR3 is 16 amino acids. CDR3 DNA sequence: TGTGCCAGCTCCCTATGGGAGCCCATGGGTAATGAAAAACTGTTTTTT. Translation gives CASSLWEPMGNEKLFF.

This clone was observed a single time. The chain carries TRBV6-1 and TRBJ1-2; D is perhaps TRBD1 (6 bases). The germline gives CDR1 MNHNS, CDR2 SASEGT. Trimming pared 0 bases from V and 6 bases from J, leaving 14 bases between. The CDR3 contains 15 residues. CDR3 residues: CASSEAQGGGNGYTF. DNA for the CDR3: TGTGCCAGCAGTGAAGCGCAGGGAGGGGGAAATGGCTACACCTTC.

The chain employs TRBV28 and TRBJ2-1, with D perhaps TRBD2 (7 bases). Germline CDR1 MDHEN, CDR2 SYDVKM. This CDR3 comprises 16 residues. V was shortened by 1 base and J by 1 base, with 11 bases between the two germline ends. Written as DNA, the CDR3 is TGTGCCAGCAGTTTATTGGGGGGGGCGTCCTACAATGAGCAGTTCTTC. Protein: CASSLLGGASYNEQFF. The full variable domain, in which reference TRBV28 and TRBJ2-1 provide the parts outside the CDR3, is DVKVTQSSRYLVKRTGEKVFLECVQDMDHENMFWYRQDPGLGLRLIYFSYDVKMKEKGDIPEGYSVSREKKERFSLILESASTNQTSMYLCASSLLGGASYNEQFFGPGTRLTVL.

V is TRBV7-9 and J is TRBJ1-4; 10 bases fit TRBD1. The CDR3 is 17 amino acids. Per the germline V gene, CDR1 is SEHNR and CDR2 is FQNEAQ (reference sequence). Trimming cost V 5 bases and J 6 bases; bases outside gene matches: 12. For the CDR3, the DNA is TGTGCCAGCAGCCCCGGGACAGGGGCCCTCCGGCATGAAAAACTGTTTTTT. Protein: CASSPGTGALRHEKLFF. Full variable domain (rest looked up from reference TRBV7-9 and TRBJ1-4): DTGVSQNPRHKITKRGQNVTFRCDPISEHNRLYWYRQTLGQGPEFLTYFQNEAQLEKSRLLSDRFSAERPKGSFSTLEIQRTEQGDSAMYLCASSPGTGALRHEKLFFGSGTQLSVL.

V usage is TRBV27 and J usage is TRBJ2-3, with 10 bases lining up with TRBD2. Germline V gene data show CDR1 as MNHEY and CDR2 as SMNVEV (reference sequence). CDR3 length equals 16 residues. In DNA, the CDR3 is TGTGCGAGCGGTACCCCTAGCGGGAGATTTACAGATACGCAGTATTTT. Translation: CASGTPSGRFTDTQYF.

V is TRBV4-1 and J is TRBJ2-5; TRBD2 aligns across 9 bases. The CDR3 spans 15 residues. Germline-derived CDR1 and CDR2 are MGHRA and YSYEKL. The J segment lost 2 bases and the V segment lost 1 base, leaving 2 bases of the junction unmatched. The CDR3 is CASSQGTSAQETQYF. The CDR3 coding sequence is TGCGCCAGCAGCCAAGGGACTAGCGCTCAAGAGACCCAGTACTTC.

This clone was seen only a few times. V and J are TRBV5-6 and TRBJ2-5, with TRBD1 matching 7 bases. The CDR3 runs to 14 residues. The V segment lost 3 bases and the J segment 5 bases; nucleotides outside the gene matches: 7. Looked up from germline, CDR1 is SGHDT and CDR2 is YYEEEE. This chain's CDR3 is CASSSNRGAETQYF. The CDR3 bases are TGTGCCAGCAGCTCCAACAGGGGAGCGGAGACCCAGTACTTC.

The chain has TRBV18 and TRBJ1-2; 11 bases line up with TRBD1. Germline lookup yields CDR1 KGHSH and CDR2 LQKENI. After removal of 0 bases from V and 8 bases from J, the junction contained 5 bases not matched to a gene. The CDR3 totals 15 residues. The CDR3 here is CASSPPVGQGAGYTF. CDR3 coding DNA: TGTGCCAGCTCACCACCCGTAGGACAGGGGGCGGGCTACACCTTC. Looking up the rest from reference TRBV18 and TRBJ1-2 gives the full variable domain: NAGVMQNPRHLVRRRGQEARLRCSPMKGHSHVYWYRQLPEEGLKFMVYLQKENIIDESGMPKERFSAEFPKEGPSILRIQQVVRGDSAAYFCASSPPVGQGAGYTFGSGTRLTVV.

In the case of this clone: The junction departs from germline at one end; a sequencing error may be responsible. Here the CDR3 reads CASSLGDSLTDTQYF. The CDR3 coding sequence is TGTGCTAGCAGCTTAGGGGACAGCCTCACAGATACGCAGTATTTT. V gene TRBV7-7 combines with J gene TRBJ2-3; 7 positions agree with TRBD1. CDR1 and CDR2 from the germline V gene are SSHAT and FNYEAQ (reference sequence). This CDR3 is built from 15 residues. Complete variable domain (other parts from reference TRBV7-7 and TRBJ2-3): GAGVSQSPRYKVTKRGQDVTLRCDPISSHATLYWYQQALGQGPEFLTYFNYEAQPDKSGLPSDRFSAERPEGSISTLTIQRTEQRDSAMYRCASSLGDSLTDTQYFGPGTRLTVL.

The chain couples TRBV15 to TRBJ1-4; D is unresolved. This CDR3 is built from 15 residues. V was cut by 1 base and J by 0 bases, with 6 bases left in between. Germline V lookup: CDR1 LNHNV, CDR2 YYDKDF (reference sequence). CDR3 bases: TGTGCCACCAGCAGAGGCGAAGCAACTAATGAAAAACTGTTTTTT. Its translation: CATSRGEATNEKLFF.

This clone appeared a single time. The chain links TRBV5-4 to TRBJ1-4, with 10 bases matching TRBD1. The CDR3 contains 18 residues. Trimming took 4 bases from V and 6 from J; bases not matched to a gene: 15. Germline values: CDR1 SGHNT, CDR2 YYREEE (reference sequence). The CDR3, as DNA: TGTGCCAGCAGCCTCACCGGGACAGGGGCTTCGCGGTATGAAAAACTGTTTTTT. This gives the protein CASSLTGTGASRYEKLFF.

V is TRBV29-1 and J is TRBJ2-3, with no clear D. From germline, CDR1 is SQVTM and CDR2 ANQGSEA. The CDR3 runs to 14 residues. V was trimmed by 4 bases and J by 0 bases, leaving 11 bases between them. As DNA, the CDR3 is TGCAGCGTTGTAGCCGGTGCTAGCACAGATACGCAGTATTTT. Protein sequence: CSVVAGASTDTQYF.

This clone showed up just once. CDR3 bases: TGTGCCAGCAGCGACCGGGTTCTAGCGGGCACAGATACGCAGTATTTT. Translating gives CASSDRVLAGTDTQYF. The V gene is TRBV7-2, the J gene TRBJ2-3, with 7 bases aligning to TRBD2. V shed 5 bases, J shed 1 base, and the junction held 9 bases outside the gene matches. Germline CDR1 and CDR2: SGHTA and FQGNSA. CDR3 size: 16 residues.

The chain carries TRBV27 and TRBJ2-7, with TRBD2 matching over 12 bases. The CDR3 covers 15 residues. With 5 bases clipped from V and 2 bases from J, the junction kept 4 bases outside the gene matches. The germline V gene has CDR1 MNHEY and CDR2 SMNVEV (reference sequence). This CDR3 is CASSRTSGIPYEQYF. The CDR3 coding sequence is TGTGCCAGCAGTAGGACTAGCGGGATCCCCTACGAGCAGTACTTC.

This chain links TRBV5-1 with TRBJ2-7; D is perhaps TRBD2 (5 bases). CDR1 is SGHRS, CDR2 YFSETQ, per germline. This CDR3 comprises 14 residues. The V gene lost 2 bases and the J gene lost 5 bases, with 14 bases spanning the gap. The CDR3 DNA follows: TGCGCCAGCAGCTTTGCCGCTGAGGGCGACGAGCAGTACTTC. Its protein is CASSFAAEGDEQYF.

The chain employs TRBV11-3 and TRBJ2-1; 12 bases map to TRBD2. Germline CDR1 SGHNT, CDR2 YENEEA. The CDR3 has 20 residues. Trimming at V came to 0 bases and at J to 0 bases, leaving 9 bases not matched to a gene. The CDR3 sequence: CASSLDPSTTSGSSYNEQFF. CDR3 coding DNA: TGTGCCAGCAGCTTAGACCCTTCTACGACTAGCGGGAGCTCCTACAATGAGCAGTTCTTC.

The V gene is TRBV6-1, the J gene TRBJ1-4; tentatively, D is TRBD1 (6 bases). This CDR3 comprises 15 residues. Per germline, CDR1 MNHNS and CDR2 SASEGT. Trimming took off 2 bases at V and 3 bases at J, with 10 bases between the two ends. CDR3 DNA sequence: TGTGCCAGCAGTGAACTACAGGGTGCTAATGAAAAACTGTTTTTT. Its translation: CASSELQGANEKLFF.